Presented here are 22 T cell receptor beta chains from one specimen sequenced in a study of low-dose radiotherapy and immunotherapy resistance in tumors. Both TCRalpha and TCRbeta chains were reverse transcribed with V-gene-specific primers. PCR amplification of the TCRs was performed with Phusion for 20 PCR cycles, and it relied on a constant-region primer together with a V-primer adapter. TCRdb reprocessed the reads via MiXCR and lists one record per CDR3 protein. The sample contains more than 90,000 distinct CDR3 sequences, around 20% of which appear only once. Noted time point: after trial treatment. Sample treatment: LDRT plus nivolumab, ipilimumab, low-dose cyclophosphamide and aspirin (RACIN trial). The sequencing here drew on PBMCs, taken after low-dose radiotherapy plus immunotherapy. The receptors originated from a male donor with prostate cancer.

This clonotype was counted many times. V usage is TRBV12-5 and J usage is TRBJ1-2, with D perhaps matching TRBD1 (6 bases). The CDR3 spans 15 residues. V lost 5 bases to trimming and J lost 0 bases, with 13 bases between them. Germline V gene sequence: CDR1 LGHNT, CDR2 FRNRAP. DNA of the CDR3: TGTGCTAGTGGTCCCTCGGGACAAACTAACTATGGCTACACCTTC. The encoded protein is CASGPSGQTNYGYTF.

This clonotype showed up many times. This rearrangement joins TRBV7-9 to TRBJ1-2, with D perhaps TRBD1 (5 bases). Germline CDR1 and CDR2: SEHNR and FQNEAQ (reference sequence). V lost 5 bases to trimming and J lost 5 bases, with 15 bases between them. This CDR3 comprises 14 residues. DNA for the CDR3: TGTGCCAGCAGCCCGACTAGCTGGGGGTATGGCTACACCTTC. This encodes CASSPTSWGYGYTF.

There are many counts of this clonotype. V gene TRBV5-1 combines with J gene TRBJ2-6, with 7 bases that match TRBD1. V shed 2 bases and J 0 bases; nucleotides not matched to a gene: 8. CDR3 size: 18 residues. Per the germline V gene, CDR1 is SGHRS and CDR2 is YFSETQ. In DNA, the CDR3 is TGCGCCAGCAGCTTTGACGCAGGGGGTCTCTCTGGGGCCAACGTCCTGACTTTC. Protein sequence: CASSFDAGGLSGANVLTF.

This clonotype was seen ten or more times. The J gene is TRBJ2-7, the V gene TRBV20-1, with D perhaps matching TRBD2 (6 bases). The ends were cut back, 2 bases at V and 3 bases at J, with 14 bases in the middle. This CDR3 contains 14 residues. CDR1 DFQATT and CDR2 SNEGSKA come from the germline V gene (reference sequence). The CDR3 DNA follows: TGCAGTGCTAGATCCCCCGGGAGATTCTACGAGCAGTACTTC. Protein product: CSARSPGRFYEQYF.

Concerning this clonotype: A far larger clone is a single base away, which makes a read error likely. The chain has TRBV12-3 or TRBV12-4 and TRBJ2-7, with D perhaps matching TRBD2 (5 bases). With 3 bases removed from V and 7 bases from J, the gap between germline ends came to 10 bases. The CDR3 loop spans 12 amino acids. For the CDR3, the DNA is TGTGCCAGCAGTTTTGGAGGTTGGGAGCAGTACTTC. Translation: CASSFGGWEQYF.

At least ten counts were recorded for this clonotype. J is TRBJ2-1 and V is TRBV11-2; TRBD2 matches at 9 bases. The germline CDR1 and CDR2 sequences are SGHAT and FQNNGV. The V segment lost 5 bases and the J segment 7 bases; nucleotides outside the gene matches: 9. The CDR3 is 15 residues long. CDR3 bases: TGTGCCAGCAGCCTTCAGGTAGCGGGGGCAAATGAGCAGTTCTTC. Protein product: CASSLQVAGANEQFF.

This clonotype was counted a single time. The CDR3 DNA follows: TGTGCCAGCAGCTTAAGAACGGCTCGAAAACAAGAGACCCAGTACTTC. It specifies CASSLRTARKQETQYF. The chain recombines TRBV11-1 with TRBJ2-5; no clear D gene. The V and J ends lost 2 bases and 2 bases respectively, with 15 bases between them. Per germline, CDR1 SGHAT and CDR2 FQDESV (reference sequence). The CDR3 is 16 amino acids.

This clonotype was counted at least ten times. The V call is TRBV12-3 or TRBV12-4, the J call TRBJ1-2; D is ambiguous. This CDR3 has 18 amino acids. The V end was cut by 3 bases, the J end by 8 bases, with 28 bases between. CDR3 loop: CASSFKVSVADYRKGYTF. The CDR3 DNA reads as TGTGCCAGCAGTTTTAAAGTCTCGGTCGCAGACTATAGAAAGGGCTACACCTTC.

This clonotype was seen at least ten times. The CDR3 loop is CATARSGGLDEQFF. CDR3 coding DNA: TGTGCCACTGCCCGTTCGGGGGGGCTAGATGAGCAGTTCTTC. The chain couples TRBV3-1 to TRBJ2-1; TRBD2 matches 8 bases. CDR1 LGHDT and CDR2 YNNKEL come from the germline V gene (reference sequence). The CDR3 contains 14 residues. With V trimmed by 10 bases and J by 8 bases, 13 bases remained unmatched.

This rearrangement joins TRBV6-1 to TRBJ2-4; no clear D. The germline gives CDR1 MNHNS, CDR2 SASEGT. V lost 4 bases, J lost 0 bases, and 13 bases lay in between. The CDR3 extends over 16 amino acids. The CDR3 DNA sequence: TGTGCCAGCAGTGTGGGGTGGACCCTAGCCAAAAACATTCAGTACTTC. This codes for CASSVGWTLAKNIQYF.

V and J are TRBV5-6 and TRBJ2-1; 9 bases match TRBD2. The CDR3 is 15 residues long. V was clipped by 1 base and J by 6 bases; unmatched bases: 5. CDR1 is SGHDT, CDR2 YYEEEE, per germline. CDR3 protein: CASSLLAGATNEQFF. As DNA, the CDR3 is TGTGCCAGCAGCTTGTTAGCGGGGGCCACCAATGAGCAGTTCTTC. The variable domain in full, with the rest retrieved from reference TRBV5-6 and TRBJ2-1, is DAGVTQSPTHLIKTRGQQVTLRCSPKSGHDTVSWYQQALGQGPQFIFQYYEEEERQRGNFPDRFSGHQFPNYSSELNVNALLLGDSALYLCASSLLAGATNEQFFGPGTRLTVL.

The table lists this clonotype with many counts. CDR3 bases: TGCGCCAGCAGCCTTCGGGAGGGTTCTAGCACAGATACGCAGTATTTT. It encodes CASSLREGSSTDTQYF. The chain employs TRBV5-1 and TRBJ2-3; 8 bases match TRBD2. CDR3 length: 16 amino acids. The germline V gene encodes CDR1 SGHRS and CDR2 YFSETQ. Trimming cost V 4 bases and J 0 bases; bases outside gene matches: 7.

This clonotype has at least ten counts. V is TRBV5-6 and J is TRBJ1-2; D is undetermined. This CDR3 comprises 13 residues. The germline V gene has CDR1 SGHDT and CDR2 YYEEEE. Trimming took off 0 bases at V and 5 bases at J, with 8 bases between the two ends. CDR3 in amino acids: CASSLVLSYGYTF. Here the CDR3 DNA reads TGTGCCAGCAGCTTGGTTTTAAGTTATGGCTACACCTTC.

This clonotype appeared many times. The chain carries TRBV12-3 or TRBV12-4 and TRBJ2-1; 8 positions agree with TRBD2. The CDR3 is made up of 15 amino acids. The ends lost 1 base at V and 9 bases at J; junction bases unmatched: 8. Written as DNA, the CDR3 is TGTGCCAGCAGTTTAGTCGGGGGGGGAGTGGGTGAGCAGTTCTTC. Protein: CASSLVGGGVGEQFF.

This clonotype is a singleton in its sample. V is TRBV24-1 and J is TRBJ2-2; TRBD2 might be the D (6 bases). CDR3 length: 18 residues. Trimming removed 9 bases at V and 17 bases at J, with 39 bases between. Germline-derived CDR1 and CDR2 are KGHDR and SFDVKD. CDR3 nucleotide sequence: TGTGCCACCGGTCCGGGACTTGCGGGCACCGGGGAGCTGGTGTTTTTTTTTTTT. It encodes CATGPGLAGTGELVFFFF.

This clonotype was seen at least ten times. The chain joins TRBV2 to TRBJ2-1; possible D gene TRBD1, 6 bases. CDR1 is SNHLY, CDR2 FYNNEI, per germline. This CDR3 contains 16 residues. Between the trimmed V and J ends, which lost 10 bases and 4 bases, there was a span of 23 bases. In DNA, the CDR3 is TGTGCCACCCGCACAGGGTCCCGGATGGCATACAATGAGCAGTTCTTC. Encoded protein: CATRTGSRMAYNEQFF.

This clonotype was seen ten or more times. The rearrangement links TRBV2 to TRBJ2-3; tentative D call: TRBD2 (6 bases). CDR1 SNHLY and CDR2 FYNNEI come from the germline V gene. V was trimmed by 8 bases and J by 2 bases, leaving 11 bases between them. The CDR3 extends over 13 amino acids. In nucleotides, the CDR3 is TGTGCCAGCGGGGGGTACTTCACAGATACGCAGTATTTT. Translating gives CASGGYFTDTQYF.

This clonotype appeared a single time. A far larger clone is a single base away, which makes a read error likely. This chain links TRBV11-1 with TRBJ2-7, with D maybe TRBD1 (5 bases). The CDR3 is 12 residues long. V lost 3 bases and J lost 7, with 10 bases in between. CDR1 SGHAT and CDR2 FQDESV come from the germline V gene (reference sequence). The CDR3 reads CASSFSGYEQYF. CDR3 DNA: TGTGCCAGCAGCTTCTCAGGGTATGAGCAGTACTTC.

Comment on this clonotype: A far larger clone differs by one base, so this is likely a read error. This chain links TRBV7-4 with TRBJ2-1; possibly TRBD1 for D (5 bases). CDR1 and CDR2 (germline): SGHVT, SQSDAQ. The CDR3 runs 15 residues. The germline V and J ends were trimmed by 1 base and 4 bases, with 11 bases remaining between them. The DNA for the CDR3 is TGTGCCAGCAGCTTAGAGTCAGGGTTTTACAATGAGCAGTTCTTC. This encodes CASSLESGFYNEQFF.

This clonotype was recorded at least ten times. The CDR3 here is CASSTGSGTGRDGYTF. In DNA, the CDR3 is TGTGCCAGTAGTACCGGTTCCGGGACAGGGAGAGATGGCTACACCTTC. V is TRBV19 and J is TRBJ1-2; 9 bases line up with TRBD1. The CDR3 has 16 amino acids. V lost 4 bases, J lost 6 bases, and 12 bases stayed unmatched. Germline V gene lookup returns CDR1 LNHDA and CDR2 SQIVND (reference sequence).

This clonotype showed up many times. This chain's CDR3 is CASSQQGRNTEAFF. CDR3 bases: TGCGCCAGCAGCCAACAGGGCAGGAACACTGAAGCTTTCTTT. The rearrangement links TRBV5-1 to TRBJ1-1; tentatively, D is TRBD1 (6 bases). This CDR3 region has 14 residues. V was clipped by 4 bases and J by 1 base, with 11 bases between them. Germline V gene sequence: CDR1 SGHRS, CDR2 YFSETQ.

This clonotype was counted at least ten times. The genes are TRBV2 and TRBJ1-6; TRBD1 is a possible D gene (6 bases). V lost 0 bases and J 0 bases, leaving 9 bases between the germline ends. This CDR3 comprises 17 residues. Looked up from germline, CDR1 is SNHLY and CDR2 is FYNNEI. CDR3 bases: TGTGCCAGCAGTGAAGCGCAGGGGAGCTCCTATAATTCACCCCTCCACTTT. This sequence encodes CASSEAQGSSYNSPLHF.